This T cell receptor beta chain was recovered during a study of blood T cell repertoires in COVID-19 (dated by TCRdb to the early 2020s). In terms of the full investigation: Samples from collaborators originated in the United States, Italy and Spain and spanned both the acute and convalescent phases of COVID-19. Nearly every sample came with metadata listing a de-identified subject ID, COVID-19 status, age in years and sex. Where HLA class I and class II types were available, the types were taken from metadata supplied by the sample provider, not from assay-based typing. Subjects who had been exposed to COVID-19, were actively infected with it, or had recovered from it provided the deeply sampled blood TCRbeta repertoires that made up the dataset. The material from the prospective study consisted of cDNA or gDNA derived from T cells, B-cell-depleted T cells, or PBMCs. The repertoires were made available in a free public database intended to serve as a resource for research on the immune response to SARS-CoV-2. The samples were drawn from the first 160 participants of the ongoing ImmuneRACE study and from 1,254 subjects provided by 6 global collaborators.

In the case of this clone: Its antigen specificity is not known. Qualities for individual bases were not recorded, and no much larger clone is one base off.

TCRbeta CDR3 regions were amplified from genomic DNA using the immunoSEQ Assay, a bias-controlled multiplex PCR. Per the authors' processing: The number of nucleated cells in each sample was estimated from the amplification of reference gene primers within the assay. To quantify the absolute abundance of each unique TCRbeta CDR3 rearrangement, sequence reads were collapsed and filtered. Productive Simpson clonality was computed per sample as the square root of Simpson's diversity index over productive rearrangements. The table comes from immuneACCESS by way of TCRdb, which keeps in-frame sequences with V and J called. Part of the clones is missing from these tables; in studies checked, under half for an unresolved V gene and the rest for unknown reasons. The V and J calls and the clone size are those of that table, but D and trimming were determined from the DNA. The sample yields more than 200,000 clones; around 90% were counted once. The ten largest account for roughly 1.6% of the sample.

The investigation overall reported the following: The amount of clinical and demographic metadata varied by source and participant and was provided uncurated.

The junction shows trimming of 5 bases on V and 0 bases on J, plus 13 bases between the germline ends. The CDR3, from cysteine to phenylalanine, totals 16 residues. This entry keeps only the CDR3 DNA: 48 bases, framed from base 1. CDR1 and CDR2 are read off the germline V gene (reference sequence) as LNHDA and SQIVND. Participants in the prospective study were enrolled through a virtual design, were aged roughly 18 to 95 years, and lived in under 25 United States geographic areas. In the prospective study, cohorts were assigned on the basis of participant-reported clinical history obtained from a screening survey and a study questionnaire. ImmuneRACE Cohort 3 recovered participants were defined by two consecutive negative NP/OP PCR tests, healthcare professional clearance, or symptom resolution. Mobile phlebotomists in the prospective study collected whole blood, serum and a nasopharyngeal or oropharyngeal swab from every participant. Over an approximately 2-month period, participants in the prospective study had the option of providing additional blood draws and questionnaires. Prospective study blood samples were shipped either frozen or at room temperature before DNA extraction.

The rearranged chain carries TRBV19 and TRBJ2-2, with the D gene not confidently named. The sample consisted of PBMCs or T cells enriched from blood (not recorded which). The receptor comes from a woman between 45 and 60 years old who had recovered from COVID-19. CDR3 sequence: CASSSGYLTNTGELFF. The DNA sequence reads TGTGCCAGTAGTTCAGGCTATTTAACGAACACCGGGGAGCTGTTTTTT.